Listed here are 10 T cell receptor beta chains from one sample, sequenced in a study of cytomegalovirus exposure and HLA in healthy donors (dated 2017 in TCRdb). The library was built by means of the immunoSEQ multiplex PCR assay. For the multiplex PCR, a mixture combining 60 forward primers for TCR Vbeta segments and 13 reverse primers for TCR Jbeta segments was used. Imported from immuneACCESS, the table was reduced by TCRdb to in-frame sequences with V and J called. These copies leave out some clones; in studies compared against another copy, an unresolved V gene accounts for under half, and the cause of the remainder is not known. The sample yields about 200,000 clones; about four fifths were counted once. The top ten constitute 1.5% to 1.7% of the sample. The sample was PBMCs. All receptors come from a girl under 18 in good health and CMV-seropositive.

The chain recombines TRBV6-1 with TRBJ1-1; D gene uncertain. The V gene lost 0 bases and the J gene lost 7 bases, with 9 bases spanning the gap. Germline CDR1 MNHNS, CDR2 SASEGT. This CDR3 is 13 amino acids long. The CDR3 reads CASSEAQRLEAFF. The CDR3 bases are TGTGCCAGCAGTGAAGCGCAGCGGCTTGAAGCTTTCTTT.

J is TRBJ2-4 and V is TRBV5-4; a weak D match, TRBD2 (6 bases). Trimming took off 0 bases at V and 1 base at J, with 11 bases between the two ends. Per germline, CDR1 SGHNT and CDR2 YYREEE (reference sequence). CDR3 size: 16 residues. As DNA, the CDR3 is TGTGCCAGCAGCTTGGACGCCCGGGGGGCCAAAAACATTCAGTACTTC. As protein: CASSLDARGAKNIQYF.

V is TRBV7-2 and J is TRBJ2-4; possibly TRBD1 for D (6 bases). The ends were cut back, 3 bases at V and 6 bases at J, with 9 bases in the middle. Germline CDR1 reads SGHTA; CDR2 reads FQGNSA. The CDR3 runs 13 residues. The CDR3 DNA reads TGTGCCAGCAGCTTGGGGGCTCCAAACATTCAGTACTTC. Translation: CASSLGAPNIQYF.

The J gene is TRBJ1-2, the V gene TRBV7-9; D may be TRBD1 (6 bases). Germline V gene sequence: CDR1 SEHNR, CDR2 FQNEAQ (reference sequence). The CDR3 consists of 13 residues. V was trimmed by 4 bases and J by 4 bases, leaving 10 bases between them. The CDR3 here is CASSSDSLYGYTF. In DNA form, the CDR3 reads TGTGCCAGCAGCTCGGACAGTCTCTATGGCTACACCTTC.

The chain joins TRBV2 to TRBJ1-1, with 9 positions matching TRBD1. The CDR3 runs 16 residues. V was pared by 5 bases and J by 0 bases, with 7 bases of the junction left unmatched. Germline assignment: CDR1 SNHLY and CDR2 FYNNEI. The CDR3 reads CASSSGQGTLNTEAFF. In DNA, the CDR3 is TGTGCCAGCAGTTCGGGACAGGGAACTTTGAACACTGAAGCTTTCTTT. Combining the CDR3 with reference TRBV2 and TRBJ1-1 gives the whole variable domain EPEVTQTPSHQVTQMGQEVILRCVPISNHLYFYWYRQILGQKVEFLVSFYNNEISEKSEIFDDQFSVERPDGSNFTLKIRSTKLEDSAMYFCASSSGQGTLNTEAFFGQGTRLTVV.

The CDR3 sequence is CASSHNRGGDIQYF. The CDR3 coding sequence is TGTGCCAGCAGCCACAACCGCGGGGGGGACATTCAGTACTTC. The gene calls are TRBV11-2 and TRBJ2-4; TRBD2 agrees at 9 bases. Germline V gives CDR1 SGHAT, CDR2 FQNNGV. V shed 5 bases, J shed 8 bases, and the junction held 7 bases outside the gene matches. This CDR3 contains 14 residues. Based on the CDR3 plus reference TRBV11-2 and TRBJ2-4, the full variable domain is EAGVAQSPRYKIIEKRQSVAFWCNPISGHATLYWYQQILGQGPKLLIQFQNNGVVDDSQLPKDRFSAERLKGVDSTLKIQPAKLEDSAVYLCASSHNRGGDIQYFGAGTRLSVL.

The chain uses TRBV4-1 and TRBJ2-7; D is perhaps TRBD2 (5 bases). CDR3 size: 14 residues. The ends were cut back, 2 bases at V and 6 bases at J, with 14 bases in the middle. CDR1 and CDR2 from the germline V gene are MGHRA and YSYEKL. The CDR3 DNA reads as TGCGCCAGCAGCCAACTGTCTGAGGGCGGCGAGCAGTACTTC. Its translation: CASSQLSEGGEQYF.

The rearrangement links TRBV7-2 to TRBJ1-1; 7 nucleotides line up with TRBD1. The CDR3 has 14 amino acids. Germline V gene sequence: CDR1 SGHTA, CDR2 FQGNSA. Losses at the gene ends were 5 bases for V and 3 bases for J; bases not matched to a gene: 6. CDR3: CASSHRQGYTEAFF. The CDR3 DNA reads TGTGCCAGCAGCCACAGACAGGGTTACACTGAAGCTTTCTTT.

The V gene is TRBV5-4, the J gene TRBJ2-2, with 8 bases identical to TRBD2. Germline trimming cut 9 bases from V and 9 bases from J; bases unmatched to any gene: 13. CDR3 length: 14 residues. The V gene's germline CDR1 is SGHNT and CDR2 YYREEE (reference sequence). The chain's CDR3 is CATAREGTFRELFF. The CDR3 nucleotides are TGTGCCACCGCACGGGAGGGGACCTTTCGGGAGCTGTTTTTT.

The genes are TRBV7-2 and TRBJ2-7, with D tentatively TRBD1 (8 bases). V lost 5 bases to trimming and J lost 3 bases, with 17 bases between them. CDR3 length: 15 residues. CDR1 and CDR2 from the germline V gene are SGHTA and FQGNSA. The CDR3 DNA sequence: TGTGCCAGCAGCCTAAAGACAGGGGAGGGCTACGAGCAGTACTTC. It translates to CASSLKTGEGYEQYF.